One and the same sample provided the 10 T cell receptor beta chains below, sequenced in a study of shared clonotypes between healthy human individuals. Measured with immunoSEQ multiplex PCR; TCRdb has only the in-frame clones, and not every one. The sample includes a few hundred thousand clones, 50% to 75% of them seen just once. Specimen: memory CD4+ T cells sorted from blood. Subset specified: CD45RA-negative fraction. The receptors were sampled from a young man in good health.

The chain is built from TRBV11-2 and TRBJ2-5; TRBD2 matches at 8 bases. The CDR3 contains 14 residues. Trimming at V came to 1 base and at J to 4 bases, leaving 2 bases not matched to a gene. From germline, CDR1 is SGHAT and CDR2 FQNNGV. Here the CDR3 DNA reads TGTGCCAGCAGCTTAGCGGGGGGGCGAGAGACCCAGTACTTC. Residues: CASSLAGGRETQYF.

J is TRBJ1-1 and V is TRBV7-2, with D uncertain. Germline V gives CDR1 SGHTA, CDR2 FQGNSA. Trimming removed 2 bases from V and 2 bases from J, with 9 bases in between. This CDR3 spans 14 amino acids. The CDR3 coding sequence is TGTGCCAGCAGCTTACGTTCAGGAAACACTGAAGCTTTCTTT. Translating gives CASSLRSGNTEAFF.

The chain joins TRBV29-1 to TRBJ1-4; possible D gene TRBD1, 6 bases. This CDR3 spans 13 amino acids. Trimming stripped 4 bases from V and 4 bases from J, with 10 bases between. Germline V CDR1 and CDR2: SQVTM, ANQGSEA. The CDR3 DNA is TGCAGCGTTGCGAGGGGGAGTAATGAAAAACTGTTTTTT. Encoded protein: CSVARGSNEKLFF.

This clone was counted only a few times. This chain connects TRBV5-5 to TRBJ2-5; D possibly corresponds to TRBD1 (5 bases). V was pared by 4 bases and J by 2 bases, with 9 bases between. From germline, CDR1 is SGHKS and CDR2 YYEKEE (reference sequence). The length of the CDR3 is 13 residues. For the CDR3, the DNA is TGTGCCAGCAGCAGGACAAGACAAGAGACCCAGTACTTC. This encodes CASSRTRQETQYF.

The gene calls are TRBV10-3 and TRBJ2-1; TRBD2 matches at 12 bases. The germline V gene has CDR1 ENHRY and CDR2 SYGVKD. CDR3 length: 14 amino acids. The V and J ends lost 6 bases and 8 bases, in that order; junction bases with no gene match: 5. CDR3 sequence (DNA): TGTGCCATCAGCCCTAGCGGGAGGGTGGATGAGCAGTTCTTC. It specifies CAISPSGRVDEQFF.

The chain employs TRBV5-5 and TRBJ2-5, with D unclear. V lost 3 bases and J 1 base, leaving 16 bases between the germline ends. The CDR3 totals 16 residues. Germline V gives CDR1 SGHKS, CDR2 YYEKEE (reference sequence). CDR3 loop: CASSSGRSLGQETQYF. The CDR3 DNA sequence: TGTGCCAGCAGCTCCGGAAGATCCTTGGGCCAAGAGACCCAGTACTTC.

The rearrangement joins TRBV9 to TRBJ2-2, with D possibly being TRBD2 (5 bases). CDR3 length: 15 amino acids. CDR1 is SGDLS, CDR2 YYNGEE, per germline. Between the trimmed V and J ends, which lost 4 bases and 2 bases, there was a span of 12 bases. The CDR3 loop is CASSLEGLNTGELFF. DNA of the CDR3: TGTGCCAGCAGCTTAGAGGGTCTTAACACCGGGGAGCTGTTTTTT.

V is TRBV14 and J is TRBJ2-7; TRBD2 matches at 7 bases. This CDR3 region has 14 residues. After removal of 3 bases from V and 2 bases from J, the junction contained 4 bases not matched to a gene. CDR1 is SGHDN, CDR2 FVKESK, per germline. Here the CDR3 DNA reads TGTGCCAGCAGCCAGTTAGGACTAGCCTACGAGCAGTACTTC. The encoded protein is CASSQLGLAYEQYF.

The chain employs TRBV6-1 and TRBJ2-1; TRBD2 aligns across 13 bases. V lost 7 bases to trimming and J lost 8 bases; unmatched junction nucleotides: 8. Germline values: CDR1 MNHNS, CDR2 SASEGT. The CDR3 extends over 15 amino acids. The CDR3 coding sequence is TGTGCCAGCAACACTAGGACTAGCGGGAGCGATGAGCAGTTCTTC. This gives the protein CASNTRTSGSDEQFF.

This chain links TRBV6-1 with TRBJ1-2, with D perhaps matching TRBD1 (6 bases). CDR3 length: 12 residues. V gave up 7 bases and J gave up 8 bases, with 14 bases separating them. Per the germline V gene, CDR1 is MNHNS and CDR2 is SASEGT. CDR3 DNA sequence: TGTGCCAGCACCACGGGAGGGGGAGGCTACACCTTC. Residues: CASTTGGGGYTF.